A single TCR beta chain is shown here with its context. The sample comes from a study of OX40 agonist ivuxolimab in advanced cancers. CDR1 is GTSNPN, CDR2 SVGIG, per germline (reference sequence). V dropped 3 bases and J dropped 6 bases, with 15 bases sitting between them. This CDR3 has 14 amino acids. Assay used: immunoSEQ multiplex PCR; TCRdb lists only in-frame clones, some missing. The table has about 75,000 clones, 90% seen once. The chain uses TRBV30 and TRBJ1-5; TRBD1 might be the D (6 bases). Here the sequenced sample was CD4+ or CD8+ T cells sorted from blood, taken in a trial of the OX40 agonist ivuxolimab. The receptor's source is an adult with an advanced solid tumor such as melanoma, head and neck, liver or kidney cancer. Here the CDR3 DNA reads TGTGCCTGGAGGGCCGCCGGGGGCGTTCAGCCCCAGCATTTT. It specifies CAWRAAGGVQPQHF.